The present T cell receptor (beta chain) was sequenced within a study of T cell responses to AZD1222 COVID-19 vaccine. Study conclusions and caveats: A mostly white British donor set with more females was recruited, and clonal diversity was possibly underestimated. After the peak T cell response, and only then, were repertoires sampled. Once two AZD1222 doses were given, Spike-specific TCR breadth and depth went up.

Profiling relied on immunoSEQ multiplex PCR, and the TCRdb table lists in-frame clones only, not all of them. In the table there are about 60,000 clones, 70% to 90% of which are singletons. Turning to this clone: Its antigen is currently unknown.

The CDR3 is 12 amino acids. V lost 0 bases to trimming and J lost 6 bases, with 5 bases between them. Germline V gives CDR1 LNHNV, CDR2 YYDKDF (reference sequence). The clonotype originates from an adult who received the AZD1222 COVID-19 vaccine. The sequencing here drew on peripheral blood, taken 28 days after the second AZD1222 dose. V usage is TRBV15 and J usage is TRBJ1-2, with D uncertain. CDR3 nucleotides: TGTGCCACCAGCAGAGAAGGCCATGGCTACACCTTC. The encoded protein is CATSREGHGYTF.